This T cell receptor (beta chain) was sequenced for a study of cytomegalovirus exposure and HLA in healthy donors. Vbeta (60) and Jbeta (13) primers were used in the PCR. TCRdb keeps only in-frame clones here, not all; method: immunoSEQ multiplex PCR. The sample carries 120,000 to 150,000 clones, under 70% recorded once. Per the germline V gene, CDR1 is MNHNS and CDR2 is SASEGT. With V trimmed by 5 bases and J by 6 bases, 9 bases remained unmatched. This CDR3 region has 15 residues. The sequenced sample was PBMCs. The V gene is TRBV6-1, the J gene TRBJ2-7; 11 positions match TRBD2. The receptor was isolated from a woman aged 25 to 39 in good health and CMV-seropositive. The CDR3 bases are TGTGCCAGCAGTCTCCCTCCCGGGACTAGCGGCGAGCAGTACTTC. It encodes CASSLPPGTSGEQYF.